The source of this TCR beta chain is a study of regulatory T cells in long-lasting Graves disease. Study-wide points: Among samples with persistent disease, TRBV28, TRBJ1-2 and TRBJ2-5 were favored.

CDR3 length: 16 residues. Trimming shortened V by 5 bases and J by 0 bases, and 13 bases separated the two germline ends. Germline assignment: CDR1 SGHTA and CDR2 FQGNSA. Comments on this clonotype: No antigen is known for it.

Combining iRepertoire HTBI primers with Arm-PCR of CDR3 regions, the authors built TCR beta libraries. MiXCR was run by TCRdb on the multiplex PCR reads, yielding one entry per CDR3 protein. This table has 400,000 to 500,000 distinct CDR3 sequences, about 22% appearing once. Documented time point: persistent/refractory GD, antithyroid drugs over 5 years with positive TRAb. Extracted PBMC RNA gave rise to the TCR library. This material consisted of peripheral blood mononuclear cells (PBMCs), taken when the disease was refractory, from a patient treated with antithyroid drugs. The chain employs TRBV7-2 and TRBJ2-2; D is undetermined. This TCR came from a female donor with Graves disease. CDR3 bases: TGTGCCAGCAGCGTATTCGGACCGGCGAACACCGGGGAGCTGTTTTTT. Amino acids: CASSVFGPANTGELFF.